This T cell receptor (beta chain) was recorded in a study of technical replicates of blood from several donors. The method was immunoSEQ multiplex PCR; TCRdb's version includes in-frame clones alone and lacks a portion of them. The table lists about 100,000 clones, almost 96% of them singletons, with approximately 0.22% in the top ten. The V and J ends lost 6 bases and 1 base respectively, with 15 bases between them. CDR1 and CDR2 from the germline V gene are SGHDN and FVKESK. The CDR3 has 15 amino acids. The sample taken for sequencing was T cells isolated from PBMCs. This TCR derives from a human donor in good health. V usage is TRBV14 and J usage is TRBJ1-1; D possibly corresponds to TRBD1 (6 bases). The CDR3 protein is CASSNTGGTNTEAFF. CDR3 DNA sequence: TGTGCCAGCAGTAACACGGGGGGCACGAACACTGAAGCTTTCTTT.